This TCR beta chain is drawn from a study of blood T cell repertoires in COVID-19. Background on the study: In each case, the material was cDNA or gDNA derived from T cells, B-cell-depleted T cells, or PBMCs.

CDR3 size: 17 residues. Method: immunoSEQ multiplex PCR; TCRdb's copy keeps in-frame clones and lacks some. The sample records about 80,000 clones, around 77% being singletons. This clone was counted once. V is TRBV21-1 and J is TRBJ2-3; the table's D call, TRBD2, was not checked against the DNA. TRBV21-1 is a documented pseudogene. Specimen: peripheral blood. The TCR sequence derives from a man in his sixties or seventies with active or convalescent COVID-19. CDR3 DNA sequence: TGTGCCAGCAGCAAACTTCAAGCGGGGCGAAGCCCAGATACGCAGTATTTT. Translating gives CASSKLQAGRSPDTQYF.